The rows below give T cell receptor beta chains drawn from one sample of a study of T cell clonotyping in hematopoietic cell transplantation. The table came from immunoSEQ multiplex PCR; TCRdb's copy has only in-frame clones and leaves some out. The sample has about 10,000 clones, roughly 84% seen once. The input for sequencing was peripheral blood mononuclear cells, taken before stem cell transplant. These receptors were collected from a woman aged 50 to 60 with chronic myeloid leukemia. Some clones in this sample may be carry-over from other donors' samples. Each CDR3 is given with its conserved first and last residue. Fields, in order: D gene, V gene, J gene, clone size, CDR3 length, CDR3 DNA, CDR3 protein. A D gene is named only where the DNA matches it firmly. Clone size, where shown, is once, few, many, or a class for clones that have expanded.

D: TRBD1
V: TRBV7-2
J: TRBJ2-2
size: .
length: 16
DNA: TGTGCCAGCAGCAAAATGTTGAGGGGGCACACCGGGGAGCTGTTTTTT
CDR3: CASSKMLRGHTGELFF

D: .
V: TRBV6-5
J: TRBJ2-7
size: .
length: 12
DNA: TGTGCCAGCAGTTATAATTCCCGCGAGCAGTACTTC
CDR3: CASSYNSREQYF

D: .
V: TRBV6-5
J: TRBJ1-1
size: .
length: 15
DNA: TGTGCCAGCAGTTACTACCCTACAGGGCGAACTGAAGCTTTCTTT
CDR3: CASSYYPTGRTEAFF

D: .
V: TRBV5-1
J: TRBJ1-1
size: once
length: 14
DNA: TGCGCCAGCAGCTTGTCCGGGGGCGTGACTGAAGCTTTCTTT
CDR3: CASSLSGGVTEAFF

D: .
V: TRBV11-3
J: TRBJ2-7
size: .
length: 14
DNA: TGTGCCAGCAGCTTAGAGACAGGTTCTGGCGAGCAGTACTTC
CDR3: CASSLETGSGEQYF

D: .
V: TRBV20-1
J: TRBJ1-2
size: .
length: 11
DNA: TGCAGTGCTAGCGGGGTTCATGGCTACACCTTC
CDR3: CSASGVHGYTF

D: TRBD1
V: TRBV19
J: TRBJ1-1
size: .
length: 15
DNA: TGTGCCAGTAGTCCCAGGACAGGGTTGAACACTGAAGCTTTCTTT
CDR3: CASSPRTGLNTEAFF

D: .
V: TRBV29-1
J: TRBJ1-5
size: .
length: 12
DNA: TGCAGCGACCGGACAGTCAATCAGCCCCAGCATTTT
CDR3: CSDRTVNQPQHF

D: TRBD1
V: TRBV11-2
J: TRBJ1-4
size: once
length: 15
DNA: TGTGCCAGCAGCGCTACCGGGACAGTCGGTGAAAAACTGTTTTTT
CDR3: CASSATGTVGEKLFF

D: .
V: TRBV5-8
J: TRBJ2-2
size: .
length: 15
DNA: TGTGCCAGCAGCTTGGCGATCTCGAACACCGGGGAGCTGTTTTTT
CDR3: CASSLAISNTGELFF

D: .
V: TRBV18
J: TRBJ2-2
size: few
length: 15
DNA: TGTGCCAGCTCACTTAAATCTGCGGGACCCGGGGAGCTGTTTTTT
CDR3: CASSLKSAGPGELFF

D: .
V: TRBV5-4
J: TRBJ1-2
size: .
length: 13
DNA: TGTGCCAGCAGCTTGGAAGGGGGCTATGGCTACACCTTC
CDR3: CASSLEGGYGYTF

D: TRBD2
V: TRBV30
J: TRBJ2-2
size: .
length: 14
DNA: TGTGCCTGGAGTTTGCTAGCGGGAGCCGGGGAGCTGTTTTTT
CDR3: CAWSLLAGAGELFF

D: TRBD2
V: TRBV5-1
J: TRBJ2-1
size: .
length: 17
DNA: TGCGCCAGCAGCTTGGCCCCCCTAGCGGGACCCTACAATGAGCAGTTCTTC
CDR3: CASSLAPLAGPYNEQFF

D: .
V: TRBV6-1
J: TRBJ1-3
size: .
length: 13
DNA: TGTGCCAGCAGTGTGGATACTGGAAACACCATATATTTT
CDR3: CASSVDTGNTIYF

D: .
V: TRBV5-6
J: TRBJ1-1
size: .
length: 12
DNA: TGTGCCAGCAGCCTACTAACGACTGAAGCTTTCTTT
CDR3: CASSLLTTEAFF

D: TRBD2
V: TRBV19
J: TRBJ2-5
size: .
length: 16
DNA: TGTGCCAGTAGTCCCCTAGCGGGAGGGCTCCAAGAGACCCAGTACTTC
CDR3: CASSPLAGGLQETQYF

D: .
V: TRBV10-3
J: TRBJ2-3
size: .
length: 12
DNA: TGTGCCATCAGTCAAGGCACAGATACGCAGTATTTT
CDR3: CAISQGTDTQYF

D: .
V: TRBV7-9
J: TRBJ1-2
size: .
length: 15
DNA: TGTGCCAGCAGCTTAGCGGAAAATTCTAACTATGGCTACACCTTC
CDR3: CASSLAENSNYGYTF

D: TRBD2
V: TRBV2
J: TRBJ2-1
size: .
length: 16
DNA: TGTGCCAGCAGTGAACGCGGACTAGACTCCTACAATGAGCAGTTCTTC
CDR3: CASSERGLDSYNEQFF

D: TRBD1
V: TRBV11-2
J: TRBJ1-3
size: once
length: 14
DNA: TGTGCCAGCAGCTTTGGACAGGCTAGAAACACCATATATTTT
CDR3: CASSFGQARNTIYF

D: .
V: TRBV4-2
J: TRBJ2-7
size: .
length: 16
DNA: TGTGCCAGCAGCCAAGACCATCCAGGAGTCCCGGGCGAGCAGTACTTC
CDR3: CASSQDHPGVPGEQYF

D: TRBD1
V: TRBV2
J: TRBJ1-4
size: .
length: 13
DNA: TGTGCCAGCAGCACAGGGGAGCATGAAAAACTGTTTTTT
CDR3: CASSTGEHEKLFF

D: .
V: TRBV19
J: TRBJ2-7
size: .
length: 12
DNA: TGTGCCAGTAGTATATTGGGGAACGAGCAGTACTTC
CDR3: CASSILGNEQYF

D: .
V: TRBV5-1
J: TRBJ2-1
size: .
length: 15
DNA: TGCGCCAGCAGCTTGGACGGACATCCAGGGAATGAGCAGTTCTTC
CDR3: CASSLDGHPGNEQFF

D: TRBD2
V: TRBV30
J: TRBJ2-7
size: .
length: 13
DNA: TGTGCCTGGAGGACTAGCGGGAGTATCGAGCAGTACTTC
CDR3: CAWRTSGSIEQYF

D: .
V: TRBV29-1
J: TRBJ1-1
size: .
length: 13
DNA: TGCAGCGTTGAAGGGGGGAGGAACACTGAAGCTTTCTTT
CDR3: CSVEGGRNTEAFF

D: .
V: TRBV6-1
J: TRBJ1-5
size: few
length: 15
DNA: TGTGCCAGCAGTGAAGGAGAAGAGGGATCCCAGCCCCAGCATTTT
CDR3: CASSEGEEGSQPQHF

D: .
V: TRBV6-5
J: TRBJ2-1
size: .
length: 15
DNA: TGTGCCAGCAGTTATTCATCAGCTAGCGTCGATGAGCAGTTCTTC
CDR3: CASSYSSASVDEQFF

D: .
V: TRBV5-5
J: TRBJ2-3
size: .
length: 12
DNA: TGTGCCAGCAGCTTGTCGACAGATACGCAGTATTTT
CDR3: CASSLSTDTQYF

D: TRBD1
V: TRBV7-9
J: TRBJ1-1
size: .
length: 12
DNA: TGTGCCAGCAGCTTTGGACAGGGTGAAGCTTTCTTT
CDR3: CASSFGQGEAFF

D: .
V: TRBV29-1
J: TRBJ2-2
size: few
length: 12
DNA: TGCAGCGCATTGAGGGGAACCGGGGAGCTGTTTTTT
CDR3: CSALRGTGELFF

D: .
V: TRBV5-8
J: TRBJ2-7
size: .
length: 14
DNA: TGTGCCAGCAGCTTGGAGGCAGTCCTAGACGAGCAGTACTTC
CDR3: CASSLEAVLDEQYF

D: TRBD1
V: TRBV7-9
J: TRBJ1-5
size: .
length: 14
DNA: TGTGCCAGCAGCTCGGACAGGGCCAATCAGCCCCAGCATTTT
CDR3: CASSSDRANQPQHF

D: TRBD1
V: TRBV19
J: TRBJ2-6
size: .
length: 17
DNA: TGTGCCAGTAGTATTTTGCCAGGGGGCCCTGGGGCCAACGTCCTGACTTTC
CDR3: CASSILPGGPGANVLTF

D: TRBD2
V: TRBV11-2
J: TRBJ2-1
size: once
length: 19
DNA: TGTGCCAGCAGCTTAGGGGGAATTCTAGCGGGAGGTTCGCAGAATGAGCAGTTCTTC
CDR3: CASSLGGILAGGSQNEQFF

D: TRBD1
V: TRBV28
J: TRBJ2-7
size: .
length: 14
DNA: TGTGCCAGCAGGGAGGCCGGGACAGGGGTCGAGCAGTACTTC
CDR3: CASREAGTGVEQYF

D: TRBD1
V: TRBV6-1
J: TRBJ2-2
size: .
length: 17
DNA: TGTGCCAGCAGTGGGACAGGGGGTGGGTCGTTCGGCGGGGAGCTGTTTTTT
CDR3: CASSGTGGGSFGGELFF

D: TRBD2
V: TRBV4-3
J: TRBJ2-5
size: once
length: 18
DNA: TGCGCCAGCAGCCCCCGCGCTTTTGACGGGAGGGACCAAGAGACCCAGTACTTC
CDR3: CASSPRAFDGRDQETQYF

D: .
V: TRBV2
J: TRBJ2-7
size: .
length: 12
DNA: TGTGCCAGCACGCGGCGGATAGGCGAGCAGTACTTC
CDR3: CASTRRIGEQYF

D: .
V: TRBV10-3
J: TRBJ2-1
size: .
length: 15
DNA: TGTGCCATCAGTGATTCCGCGGTCTCCTACAATGAGCAGTTCTTC
CDR3: CAISDSAVSYNEQFF

D: TRBD2
V: TRBV29-1
J: TRBJ2-7
size: .
length: 14
DNA: TGCAGCGTTCAACTGAGGACTAGCGGCTACGAGCAGTACTTC
CDR3: CSVQLRTSGYEQYF

D: .
V: TRBV19
J: TRBJ2-6
size: .
length: 14
DNA: TGTGCCAGTAGTATTAGGACTGGGGCCAACGTCCTGACTTTC
CDR3: CASSIRTGANVLTF

D: .
V: TRBV27
J: TRBJ2-1
size: .
length: 17
DNA: TGTGCCAGCAGCGCGGGCGGGCCAGGGAGCTCCTACAATGAGCAGTTCTTC
CDR3: CASSAGGPGSSYNEQFF

D: .
V: TRBV5-5
J: TRBJ2-1
size: .
length: 13
DNA: TGTGCCAGCAGCTTGGTACAGGGTAATGAGCAGTTCTTC
CDR3: CASSLVQGNEQFF

D: TRBD1
V: TRBV6-1
J: TRBJ1-5
size: .
length: 14
DNA: TGTGCCAGCAGTCGGGACAGGGAGGATCAGCCCCAGCATTTT
CDR3: CASSRDREDQPQHF

D: TRBD2
V: TRBV7-2
J: TRBJ2-7
size: once
length: 13
DNA: TGTGCCAGCAGCTTTGCGGGAGGGTACGAGCAGTACTTC
CDR3: CASSFAGGYEQYF

D: TRBD2
V: TRBV2
J: TRBJ2-5
size: .
length: 13
DNA: TGTGCCAGCAGTGAGGCCCGGGCGGGGGGCTTGTACTTC
CDR3: CASSEARAGGLYF

D: TRBD1
V: TRBV5-4
J: TRBJ2-5
size: .
length: 16
DNA: TGTGCCAGCAGCTGGACCCAGGGGGTCTCAAGTCGGACCCAGTACTTC
CDR3: CASSWTQGVSSRTQYF

D: .
V: TRBV19
J: TRBJ2-1
size: .
length: 14
DNA: TGTGCCAGTAGTATGGACTACGCCTACAATGAGCAGTTCTTC
CDR3: CASSMDYAYNEQFF

D: TRBD1
V: TRBV6-1
J: TRBJ1-1
size: .
length: 15
DNA: TGTGCCAGCAGTGGGTTGACAGGGTCGGGGAGGGAAGCTTTCTTT
CDR3: CASSGLTGSGREAFF

D: .
V: TRBV29-1
J: TRBJ2-6
size: .
length: 14
DNA: TGCAGCGTTGAGATTGTCCCTGGGGCCAACGTCCTGACTTTC
CDR3: CSVEIVPGANVLTF